This T cell receptor beta chain was captured in a study of OX40 agonist ivuxolimab in advanced cancers. The V gene's germline CDR1 is MNHEY and CDR2 SVGAGI. CDR3 length equals 15 residues. J gave up 1 base and V 6 bases, and 4 bases lay outside the gene matches. Only in-frame clones appear in the TCRdb table, and some are missing; sequencing was by immunoSEQ multiplex PCR. The sample has about 69,000 clones, about four fifths seen once. This specimen consisted of CD4+ or CD8+ T cells sorted from blood, obtained in a trial of the OX40 agonist ivuxolimab. The clonotype comes from an adult with an advanced solid tumor such as melanoma, head and neck, liver or kidney cancer. This chain joins TRBV6-5 and TRBJ2-1; 9 nucleotides agree with TRBD2. CDR3 in amino acids: CASSQSGRSYNEQFF. The DNA for the CDR3 is TGTGCCAGCAGCCAAAGCGGGAGGTCCTACAATGAGCAGTTCTTC.